This TCR beta chain is drawn from a study of beta chain bispecific antibodies for T cell cancers. About the research overall: Surface TRBV12 (TRBV12-3) was on Jurkat, TRBV5-5 on HPB-ALL. Study conclusions and caveats: After anti-TRBV5-5 exposure, TRBV5-5 fell more than 95% and TRBV5-6 85% to 94% versus anti-CD19. Most targeted TRBV signal came from the leukemia cell line cells, not normal T cells.

Trimming at V came to 6 bases and at J to 5 bases, leaving 9 bases not matched to a gene. The CDR3 totals 14 residues. Germline loops: CDR1 DFQATT, CDR2 SNEGSKA (reference sequence). Clonotypes were quantified using unique molecular identifier barcodes. From the 5' RACE reads, TCRdb called clonotypes with MiXCR, one entry per CDR3 protein. The data hold 8,400 or so distinct CDR3 sequences, with less than 2.5% observed a single time. Expansion lasted approximately 3 days, with either anti-CD3 antibody OKT3 or CD3/CD28 beads. This clonotype came up many times. Its specificity is not known. The clonotype originates from a human donor in good health. Some clones in this sample may be carry-over from other donors' samples. The specimen was T cells from a healthy donor cultured with Jurkat leukemia cells, collected from a culture containing an anti-CD19 bispecific antibody. The chain links TRBV20-1 to TRBJ2-1; 8 positions match TRBD1. The CDR3 is CSAGSDRENNEQFF. In nucleotides, the CDR3 is TGCAGTGCCGGTTCGGACAGGGAGAACAATGAGCAGTTCTTC.